The T cell receptor beta chain described here comes from a study of OX40 agonist ivuxolimab in advanced cancers. Study-level background: Dose-escalation patients were diagnosed with hepatocellular carcinoma, melanoma, renal cell cancer or head and neck cancer. It was permissible to have had prior anti-PD-1, anti-PD-L1 or anti-CTLA-4 therapy, and approximately 38% had some. Regarding the study as a whole: The expanded peripheral T cells' antigen specificity was not determined.

Notes on this clone: As yet, its antigen is unknown.

TCRdb's copy holds only in-frame clones and misses some; the assay was immunoSEQ multiplex PCR. The profile shows about 46,000 clones, 91% of them singletons. This clonotype originated in an adult with an advanced solid tumor such as melanoma, head and neck, liver or kidney cancer. Material: CD4+ or CD8+ T cells sorted from blood, obtained in a trial of the OX40 agonist ivuxolimab.

CDR3 sequence reads: CASSQGAQPQHF. Here the CDR3 DNA reads TGTGCCAGTAGTCAGGGGGCCCAGCCCCAGCATTTT. J is TRBJ1-5 and V is TRBV19; 8 bases are shared with TRBD1. The junction had 1 base not matched to a gene; V was cut back by 5 bases and J by 7 bases. Germline V gene sequence: CDR1 LNHDA, CDR2 SQIVND (reference sequence). The CDR3 is 12 residues long.